This entry lists 10 T cell receptor beta chains sequenced from one sample in a study of cytomegalovirus exposure and HLA in healthy donors. Primers included in the PCR were 60 Vbeta and 13 Jbeta primers. The protocol was immunoSEQ multiplex PCR, while the TCRdb copy is restricted to in-frame clones and leaves out a portion. Among 110,000 to 150,000 clones listed, around 85% were seen once. The sample comprised PBMCs. The origin of the receptors is a female donor in good health and CMV-seronegative.

This chain uses TRBV6-1 with TRBJ2-5; 7 bases are a match to TRBD2. The CDR3 runs 13 residues. Germline loops: CDR1 MNHNS, CDR2 SASEGT. V was pared by 8 bases and J by 6 bases, with 9 bases of the junction left unmatched. CDR3 in DNA: TGTGCCAGCGAAGCGGGGCTCGGGCAGACCCAGTACTTC. It is translated as CASEAGLGQTQYF.

There are a few counts of this clone. The chain joins TRBV11-3 to TRBJ1-1; the D is unclear. Germline-derived CDR1 and CDR2 are SGHNT and YENEEA. V was trimmed by 5 bases and J by 1 base, leaving 14 bases between them. The CDR3 length is 15 residues. CDR3: CASSLGGSGNTEAFF. The CDR3 coding sequence is TGTGCCAGCAGCCTAGGAGGGAGTGGGAACACTGAAGCTTTCTTT.

This chain links TRBV5-8 with TRBJ1-2; the match to TRBD1 covers 11 bases. V was pared by 4 bases and J by 7 bases, with 6 bases of the junction left unmatched. This CDR3 region has 14 residues. Looked up from germline, CDR1 is SGHTS and CDR2 is YDEGEE. DNA for the CDR3: TGTGCCAGCAGCCTCGGACAGGGGGCGTTTGGCTACACCTTC. It translates to CASSLGQGAFGYTF.

This chain joins TRBV28 and TRBJ1-1, with TRBD1 matching 9 bases. J was trimmed by 5 bases and V by 4 bases; bases with no gene match: 8. The CDR3 consists of 15 residues. CDR1 MDHEN and CDR2 SYDVKM come from the germline V gene. The CDR3 DNA reads as TGTGCCAGCAGTTCCCGGGACAGGGAGTGGACTGAAGCTTTCTTT. Translated: CASSSRDREWTEAFF.

The J gene is TRBJ2-7, the V gene TRBV2; the D gene is possibly TRBD1 (5 bases). The V gene's germline CDR1 is SNHLY and CDR2 FYNNEI. V dropped 6 bases and J dropped 9 bases, with 9 bases sitting between them. The CDR3 consists of 10 residues. The CDR3 region is CASSQGGQYF. The CDR3 DNA reads as TGTGCCAGCAGCCAGGGTGGGCAGTACTTC.

This clone was detected a few times. The genes are TRBV7-9 and TRBJ2-5; 7 bases map to TRBD1. CDR3 length equals 14 residues. CDR1 SEHNR and CDR2 FQNEAQ come from the germline V gene (reference sequence). Trimming at V came to 1 base and at J to 4 bases, leaving 3 bases not matched to a gene. The CDR3 coding sequence is TGTGCCAGCAGCTTAGAGGGGGCGGGAGAGACCCAGTACTTC. The encoded protein is CASSLEGAGETQYF.

This rearrangement joins TRBV6-5 to TRBJ1-1; a possible D gene is TRBD1 (5 bases). The CDR3 length is 13 residues. V shed 9 bases and J shed 0 bases, with 11 bases lying between them. The V gene's germline CDR1 is MNHEY and CDR2 SVGAGI. CDR3: CASIPGMNTEAFF. The CDR3 coding sequence is TGTGCCAGTATCCCAGGGATGAACACTGAAGCTTTCTTT.

The gene calls are TRBV27 and TRBJ1-5; a possible D gene is TRBD1 (5 bases). V dropped 5 bases and J dropped 0 bases, with 20 bases sitting between them. Germline CDR1 is MNHEY and CDR2 is SMNVEV (reference sequence). This CDR3 comprises 18 residues. This chain's CDR3 is CASSPWGGIPYSNQPQHF. CDR3 DNA sequence: TGTGCCAGCAGTCCTTGGGGGGGGATCCCTTATAGCAATCAGCCCCAGCATTTT.

V and J are TRBV28 and TRBJ1-1; TRBD1 matches 9 bases. Germline assignment: CDR1 MDHEN and CDR2 SYDVKM. The CDR3 loop spans 14 amino acids. Trimming took 5 bases from V and 7 from J; bases not matched to a gene: 8. As DNA, the CDR3 is TGTGCCAGCAGTGTACGACAGGGGGAAGTTGAAGCTTTCTTT. It codes for CASSVRQGEVEAFF.

This clone was found a few times. This sequence joins TRBV27 and TRBJ2-7; D unclear. CDR3 length: 14 amino acids. Germline V gene data show CDR1 as MNHEY and CDR2 as SMNVEV (reference sequence). V lost 2 bases, J lost 6 bases, and 14 bases lay in between. The CDR3 DNA is TGTGCCAGCAGTTTAGAGAGGCCCCCGTCCGAGCAGTACTTC. Encoded protein: CASSLERPPSEQYF.